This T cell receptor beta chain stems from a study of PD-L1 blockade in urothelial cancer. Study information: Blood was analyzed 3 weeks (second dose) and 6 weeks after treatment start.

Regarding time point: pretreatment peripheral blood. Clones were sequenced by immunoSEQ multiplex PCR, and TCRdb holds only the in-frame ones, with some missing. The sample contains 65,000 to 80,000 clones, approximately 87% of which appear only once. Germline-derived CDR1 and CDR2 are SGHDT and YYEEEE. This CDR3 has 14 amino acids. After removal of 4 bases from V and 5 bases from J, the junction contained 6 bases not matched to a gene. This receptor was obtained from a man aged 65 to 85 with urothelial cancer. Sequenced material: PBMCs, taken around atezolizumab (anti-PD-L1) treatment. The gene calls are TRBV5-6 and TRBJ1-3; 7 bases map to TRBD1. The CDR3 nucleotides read TGTGCCAGCAGCCCCGGGACAGCAAGAAACACCATATATTTT. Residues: CASSPGTARNTIYF.